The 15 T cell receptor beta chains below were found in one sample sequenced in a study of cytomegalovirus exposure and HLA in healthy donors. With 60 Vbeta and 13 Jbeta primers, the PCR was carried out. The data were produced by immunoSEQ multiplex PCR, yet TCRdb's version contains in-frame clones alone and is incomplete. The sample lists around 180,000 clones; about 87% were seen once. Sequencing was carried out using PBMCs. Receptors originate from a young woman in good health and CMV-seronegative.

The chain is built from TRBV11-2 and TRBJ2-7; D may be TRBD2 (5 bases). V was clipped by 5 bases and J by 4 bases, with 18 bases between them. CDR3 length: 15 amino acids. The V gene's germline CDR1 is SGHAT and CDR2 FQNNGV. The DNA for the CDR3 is TGTGCCAGCAGCCCCAGGACGGGGAATGGGTACGAGCAGTACTTC. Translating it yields CASSPRTGNGYEQYF.

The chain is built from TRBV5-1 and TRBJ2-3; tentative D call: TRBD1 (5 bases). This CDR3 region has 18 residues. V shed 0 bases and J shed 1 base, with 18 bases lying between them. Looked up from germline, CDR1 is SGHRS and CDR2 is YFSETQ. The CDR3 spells CASSLDVLAGIGTDTQYF. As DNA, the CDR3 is TGCGCCAGCAGCTTGGATGTTTTAGCAGGGATAGGCACAGATACGCAGTATTTT. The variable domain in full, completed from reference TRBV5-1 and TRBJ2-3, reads KAGVTQTPRYLIKTRGQQVTLSCSPISGHRSVSWYQQTPGQGLQFLFEYFSETQRNKGNFPGRFSGRQFSNSRSEMNVSTLELGDSALYLCASSLDVLAGIGTDTQYFGPGTRLTVL.

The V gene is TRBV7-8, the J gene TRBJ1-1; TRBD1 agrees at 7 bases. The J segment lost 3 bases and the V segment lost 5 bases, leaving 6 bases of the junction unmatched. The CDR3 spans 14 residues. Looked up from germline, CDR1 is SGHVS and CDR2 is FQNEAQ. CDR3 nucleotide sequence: TGTGCCAGCAGCCAGGGGGTTCTTCACACTGAAGCTTTCTTT. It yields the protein CASSQGVLHTEAFF.

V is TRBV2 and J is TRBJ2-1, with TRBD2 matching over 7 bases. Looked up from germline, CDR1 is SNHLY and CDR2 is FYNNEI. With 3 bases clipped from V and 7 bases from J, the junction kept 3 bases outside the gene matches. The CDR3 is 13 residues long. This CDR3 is CASSDGGGNEQFF. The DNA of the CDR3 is TGTGCCAGCAGTGATGGGGGGGGGAATGAGCAGTTCTTC.

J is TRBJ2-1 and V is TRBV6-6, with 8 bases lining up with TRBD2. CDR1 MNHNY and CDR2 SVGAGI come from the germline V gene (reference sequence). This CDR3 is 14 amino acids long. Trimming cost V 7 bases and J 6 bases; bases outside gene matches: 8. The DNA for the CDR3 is TGTGCCAGCACCGATCCGGGGGGGTTCAATGAGCAGTTCTTC. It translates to CASTDPGGFNEQFF.

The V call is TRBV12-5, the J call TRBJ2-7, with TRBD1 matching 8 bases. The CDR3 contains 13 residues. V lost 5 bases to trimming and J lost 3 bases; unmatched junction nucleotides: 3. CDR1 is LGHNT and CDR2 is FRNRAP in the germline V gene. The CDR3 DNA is TGTGCTAGTGGTGGCGGGACAGGCTACGAGCAGTACTTC. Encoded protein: CASGGGTGYEQYF.

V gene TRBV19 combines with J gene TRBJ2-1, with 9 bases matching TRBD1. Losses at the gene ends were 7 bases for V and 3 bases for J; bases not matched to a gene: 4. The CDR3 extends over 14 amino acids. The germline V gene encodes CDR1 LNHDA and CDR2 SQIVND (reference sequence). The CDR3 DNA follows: TGTGCCAGTACCCAGACAGGGGGCTACAATGAGCAGTTCTTC. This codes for CASTQTGGYNEQFF.

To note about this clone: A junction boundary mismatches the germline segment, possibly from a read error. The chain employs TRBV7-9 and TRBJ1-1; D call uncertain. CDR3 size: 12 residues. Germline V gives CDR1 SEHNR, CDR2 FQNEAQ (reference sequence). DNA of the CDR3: TGTTCCAGCAGCCCTATATCCACTGAAGCTTTCTTT. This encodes CSSSPISTEAFF. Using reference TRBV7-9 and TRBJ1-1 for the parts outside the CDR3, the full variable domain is DTGVSQNPRHKITKRGQNVTFRCDPISEHNRLYWYRQTLGQGPEFLTYFQNEAQLEKSRLLSDRFSAERPKGSFSTLEIQRTEQGDSAMYLCSSSPISTEAFFGQGTRLTVV.

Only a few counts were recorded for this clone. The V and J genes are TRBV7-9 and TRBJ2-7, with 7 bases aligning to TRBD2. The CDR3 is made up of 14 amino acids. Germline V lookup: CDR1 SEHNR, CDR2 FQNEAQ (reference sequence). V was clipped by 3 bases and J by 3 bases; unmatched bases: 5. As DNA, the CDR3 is TGTGCCAGCAGCTTCCTGGCGGGAGACTACGAGCAGTACTTC. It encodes CASSFLAGDYEQYF.

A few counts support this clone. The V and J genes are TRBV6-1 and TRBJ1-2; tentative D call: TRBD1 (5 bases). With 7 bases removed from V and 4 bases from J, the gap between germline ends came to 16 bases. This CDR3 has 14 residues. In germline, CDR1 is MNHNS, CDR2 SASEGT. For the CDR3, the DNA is TGTGCCAGCATGGGGACCACCGGGGGCTATGGCTACACCTTC. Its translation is CASMGTTGGYGYTF.

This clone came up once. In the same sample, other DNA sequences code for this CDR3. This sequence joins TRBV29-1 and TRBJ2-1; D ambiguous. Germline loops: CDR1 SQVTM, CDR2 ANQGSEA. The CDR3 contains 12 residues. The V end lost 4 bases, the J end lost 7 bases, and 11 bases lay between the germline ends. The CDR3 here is CSVGRSWNEQFF. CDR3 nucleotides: TGCAGCGTTGGACGGAGTTGGAATGAGCAGTTCTTC.

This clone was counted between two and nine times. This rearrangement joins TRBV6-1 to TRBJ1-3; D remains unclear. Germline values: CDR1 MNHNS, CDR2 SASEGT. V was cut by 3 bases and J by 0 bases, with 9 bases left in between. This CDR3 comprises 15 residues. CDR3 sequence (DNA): TGTGCCAGCAGTGAGGAGATCGCCTCTGGAAACACCATATATTTT. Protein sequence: CASSEEIASGNTIYF.

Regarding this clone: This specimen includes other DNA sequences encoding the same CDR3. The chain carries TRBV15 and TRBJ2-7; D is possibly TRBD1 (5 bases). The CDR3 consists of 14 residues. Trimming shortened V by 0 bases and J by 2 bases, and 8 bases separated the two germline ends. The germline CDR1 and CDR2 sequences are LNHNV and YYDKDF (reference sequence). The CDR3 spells CATSRDTGAYEQYF. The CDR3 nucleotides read TGTGCCACCAGCAGAGATACAGGAGCCTACGAGCAGTACTTC. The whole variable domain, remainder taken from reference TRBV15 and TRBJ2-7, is DAMVIQNPRYQVTQFGKPVTLSCSQTLNHNVMYWYQQKSSQAPKLLFHYYDKDFNNEADTPDNFQSRRPNTSFCFLDIRSPGLGDTAMYLCATSRDTGAYEQYFGPGTRLTVT.

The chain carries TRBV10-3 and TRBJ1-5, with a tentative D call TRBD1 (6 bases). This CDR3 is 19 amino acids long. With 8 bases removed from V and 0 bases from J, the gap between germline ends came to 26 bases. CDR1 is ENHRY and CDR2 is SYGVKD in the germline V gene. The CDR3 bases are TGTGCCATCGCCTTAAACCGGGACACTACCGGAGTTAGCAATCAGCCCCAGCATTTT. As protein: CAIALNRDTTGVSNQPQHF.

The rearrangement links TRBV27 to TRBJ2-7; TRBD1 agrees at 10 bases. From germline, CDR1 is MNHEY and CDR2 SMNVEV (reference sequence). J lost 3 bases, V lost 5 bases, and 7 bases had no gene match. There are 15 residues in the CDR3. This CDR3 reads CASSPGQGVFYEQYF. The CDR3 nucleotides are TGTGCCAGCAGTCCAGGACAGGGGGTGTTCTACGAGCAGTACTTC.